The sequence of this T cell receptor (beta chain) was determined in a study of blood T cell repertoires in COVID-19. Study details: PBMCs, B-cell-depleted T cells, or T cells provided the cDNA or gDNA that made up the material.

Per the original data handling: It was from reference gene primer amplification that nucleated cell counts were estimated. Assay used: immunoSEQ multiplex PCR; TCRdb lists only in-frame clones, some missing. V, J and clone size were drawn from that table, and D and trimming were deduced from the DNA. The data contain 100,000 or so clones, around 74% of them seen just once; the ten biggest clones take up 15% to 20%. There are 16 residues in the CDR3. With 4 bases removed from V and 7 bases from J, the gap between germline ends came to 20 bases. The germline V gene has CDR1 MNHEY and CDR2 SVGEGT. The source is a woman in her seventies with acute or convalescent COVID-19. The chain combines TRBV6-2 or TRBV6-3 with TRBJ1-5; a weak D match, TRBD1 (5 bases). The sequencing sample was made of peripheral blood. DNA of the CDR3: TGTGCCAGCAGTTCCTTTGCAGGGCTCACCCGGCAGCCCCAGCATTTT. This sequence encodes CASSSFAGLTRQPQHF.